This TCR beta chain appears in the sequencing data of a study of blood T cells in healthy people across ages. Study-level points and caveats: Naive T cell percentage showed a strong correlation with the diversity of TCR beta.

The CDR3 contains 17 residues. It was roughly 10 milliliters of peripheral blood that were drawn from each donor. Details on this clonotype: Its antigen is unknown.

PCR was performed a second time for about 7 to 12 cycles using a sample-barcoded 5' primer and a J-beta primer mix. TCRdb recomputed calls from the 5' RACE reads with MiXCR, one row per CDR3 protein. The repertoire includes about 780,000 distinct CDR3 sequences, about 47% of them detected once, and roughly 20% sits in the top ten. Sequencing input: blood. This sequence originates from an elderly man in good health. The rearrangement joins TRBV12-3 or TRBV12-4 to TRBJ2-1, with 12 bases that match TRBD2. The J call may be wrong; the DNA end is better matched by TRBJ2-7. The CDR3 sequence: CASSMTSGRPSYNEQYF. CDR3 nucleotide sequence: TGTGCCAGCAGTATGACTAGCGGGAGACCCTCCTACAATGAGCAGTACTTC.